This T cell receptor beta chain was identified during a study of blood T cell repertoires in COVID-19. The table came from immunoSEQ multiplex PCR; TCRdb's copy has only in-frame clones and leaves some out. The table lists about 99,000 clones, about 83% of them singletons. The sequence came from a man aged 65-85 years with active or convalescent COVID-19. Sequenced sample: peripheral blood.

Written as DNA, the CDR3 is TGTGCCAGCAGCCAAGATCCAGGGACAGGGACTCGGACTGAAGCTTTCTTT. Protein product: CASSQDPGTGTRTEAFF. This chain connects TRBV3-1 (or the pseudogene TRBV3-2) to TRBJ1-1, with 9 bases fitting TRBD1. Germline V gene lookup returns CDR1 LGHDT and CDR2 YNNKEL (reference sequence). The CDR3 totals 17 residues. Trimming took 0 bases from V and 5 from J; bases not matched to a gene: 10.